Listed below are T cell receptor beta chains from one sample, sequenced in a study of CD8 T cells in ankylosing spondylitis. In TCRdb, the 5' RACE reads were re-called with MiXCR into one record per CDR3 protein. The table includes around 490,000 distinct CDR3 sequences, 5.3% detected once. The specimen sequenced was blood, either unsorted or a sorted T cell fraction (not recorded which). The receptors stem from a male donor with ankylosing spondylitis. CDR3s include the opening cysteine and the closing phenylalanine or tryptophan. A D gene is named only where the DNA matches it firmly. Rows give clone size only sometimes, using once, few, many, or a class for an expanded clone.

15	TRBV5-1	.	TRBJ2-7	many	CASSLVQGRSYEQYF	TGCGCCAGCAGCTTGGTCCAGGGCCGGTCCTACGAGCAGTACTTC
17	TRBV7-8	.	TRBJ2-5	.	CASSLARGISYQETQYF	TGTGCCAGCAGCTTAGCGCGCGGGATTTCATACCAAGAGACCCAGTACTTC
14	TRBV18	.	TRBJ1-2	few	CASSPPESEYGYTF	TGTGCCAGCTCACCACCGGAGAGCGAATATGGCTACACCTTC
11	TRBV29-1	.	TRBJ2-3	many	CSVSRQDTQYF	TGCAGCGTTTCTAGGCAAGATACGCAGTATTTT
13	TRBV5-1	.	TRBJ2-3	many	CASSLSTADTQYF	TGCGCCAGCAGCTTGTCCACCGCAGATACGCAGTATTTT
14	TRBV7-2	.	TRBJ2-4	many	CASSLSPLASAEYF	TGTGCCAGCAGCTTAAGCCCTCTAGCGTCAGCTGAGTACTTC
15	TRBV12-3/TRBV12-4	TRBD1	TRBJ1-4	many	CASSPRTGRKEKLFF	TGTGCCAGCAGTCCACGGACAGGGCGTAAGGAAAAACTGTTTTTT
15	TRBV7-3	.	TRBJ2-1	many	CASSPLSSSYNEQFF	TGTGCCAGCAGCCCCCTCTCTAGCTCCTACAATGAGCAGTTCTTC
13	TRBV12-3/TRBV12-4	.	TRBJ1-6	many	CASRGLSGSPLHF	TGTGCCAGCAGGGGATTAAGCGGTTCACCCCTCCACTTT
14	TRBV7-2	.	TRBJ1-6	many	CASSTGTLGSPLHF	TGTGCCAGCAGCACCGGGACTTTAGGTTCACCCCTCCACTTT
15	TRBV9	.	TRBJ2-1	many	CASSVRSSSYNEQFF	TGTGCCAGCAGCGTAAGGAGTAGCTCCTACAATGAGCAGTTCTTC
18	TRBV12-3/TRBV12-4	TRBD1	TRBJ2-1	many	CASSLRDRGGWSYNEQFF	TGTGCCAGCAGTTTAAGGGACAGGGGCGGATGGTCCTACAATGAGCAGTTCTTC
12	TRBV4-2	.	TRBJ2-7	many	CASSRGGDEQYF	TGTGCCAGCAGCCGAGGGGGGGACGAGCAGTACTTC
10	TRBV20-1	.	TRBJ2-1	many	CSAGRGWEFF	TGCAGTGCTGGGAGAGGCTGGGAGTTCTTC
19	TRBV10-3	.	TRBJ2-3	many	CAISESGVFLGFRTDTQYF	TGTGCCATCAGTGAGTCTGGGGTGTTCCTCGGGTTCCGCACAGATACGCAGTATTTT
15	TRBV12-3/TRBV12-4	.	TRBJ1-3	many	CASSIQEPSGNTIYF	TGTGCCAGCAGTATCCAGGAACCTTCTGGAAACACCATATATTTT
16	TRBV27	.	TRBJ2-3	.	CASSFDSGWGPDTQYF	TGTGCCAGCAGCTTCGACTCGGGTTGGGGTCCAGATACGCAGTATTTT
13	TRBV4-3	.	TRBJ2-2	many	CASSQDGTGELFF	TGCGCCAGCAGCCAAGATGGTACCGGGGAGCTGTTTTTT
16	TRBV29-1	.	TRBJ2-5	many	CSVVGGGPGSTETQYF	TGCAGCGTTGTCGGGGGCGGGCCCGGTTCCACAGAGACCCAGTACTTC
16	TRBV20-1	.	TRBJ2-5	many	CSADTSKASPQETQYF	TGCAGTGCCGATACTTCCAAAGCGTCACCCCAAGAGACCCAGTACTTC
9	TRBV7-9	.	TRBJ2-5	many	CASGPQKYF	TGTGCCAGCGGCCCTCAGAAGTACTTC
13	TRBV9	.	TRBJ1-1	.	CASSISGDTEAFF	TGTGCCAGCAGCATCTCGGGAGACACTGAAGCTTTCTTT
15	TRBV4-3	.	TRBJ2-2	many	CASSQAPPNTGELFF	TGCGCCAGCAGCCAAGCCCCTCCGAACACCGGGGAGCTGTTTTTT
17	TRBV24-1	TRBD1	TRBJ2-2	many	CATSDSPGQRNTGELFF	TGTGCCACCAGTGATTCCCCGGGACAGAGGAACACCGGGGAGCTGTTTTTT
14	TRBV20-1	.	TRBJ1-1	many	CSAIKTDWGREAFF	TGCAGTGCAATCAAGACCGACTGGGGCCGAGAAGCTTTCTTT
11	TRBV6-6	.	TRBJ2-1	many	CASTGYNEQFF	TGTGCCAGCACAGGGTACAATGAGCAGTTCTTC
14	TRBV7-3	TRBD1	TRBJ2-3	many	CASSLQGDSFPQYF	TGTGCCAGCAGCTTACAGGGGGATTCCTTTCCGCAGTATTTT
14	TRBV5-1	TRBD1	TRBJ2-7	.	CASSLWTGPHEQYF	TGCGCCAGCAGCTTGTGGACAGGGCCCCACGAGCAGTACTTC
13	TRBV7-3	.	TRBJ1-1	many	CASSFSIGAEAFF	TGTGCCAGCAGCTTCTCTATTGGCGCTGAAGCTTTCTTT
15	TRBV5-1	.	TRBJ2-7	many	CASSGGRTAAYEQYF	TGCGCCAGCAGCGGAGGGAGGACGGCGGCCTACGAGCAGTACTTC
14	TRBV9	.	TRBJ1-5	many	CASSATGLGQPQHF	TGTGCCAGCAGCGCCACAGGGTTAGGTCAGCCCCAGCATTTT
17	TRBV5-1	.	TRBJ2-7	few	CASSLGLIALTPYEQYF	TGCGCCAGCAGCTTGGGGCTTATAGCGTTAACCCCCTACGAGCAGTACTTC
14	TRBV7-9	TRBD2	TRBJ2-7	.	CASSPGLAFYEQYF	TGTGCCAGCAGCCCGGGACTAGCGTTCTACGAGCAGTACTTC
13	TRBV7-9	.	TRBJ2-5	many	CASSRSREETQYF	TGTGCCAGCAGTCGAAGCAGGGAAGAGACCCAGTACTTC
18	TRBV24-1	.	TRBJ1-1	many	CATSDIDPGAPMNTEAFF	TGTGCCACCAGTGATATTGACCCTGGAGCGCCCATGAACACTGAAGCTTTCTTT